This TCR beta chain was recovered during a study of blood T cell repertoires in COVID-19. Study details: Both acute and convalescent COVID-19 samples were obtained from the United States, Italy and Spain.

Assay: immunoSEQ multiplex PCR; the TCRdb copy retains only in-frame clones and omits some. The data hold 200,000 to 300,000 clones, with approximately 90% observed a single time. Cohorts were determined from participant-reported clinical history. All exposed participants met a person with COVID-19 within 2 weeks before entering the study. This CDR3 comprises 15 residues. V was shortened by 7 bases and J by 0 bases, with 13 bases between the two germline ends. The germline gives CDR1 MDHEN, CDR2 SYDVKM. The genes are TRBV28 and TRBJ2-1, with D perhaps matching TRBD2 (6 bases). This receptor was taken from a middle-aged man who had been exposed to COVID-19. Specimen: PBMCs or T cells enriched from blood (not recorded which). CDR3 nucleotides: TGTGCCAGCAAGCCCGCGGGGAGCTCCTACAATGAGCAGTTCTTC. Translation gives CASKPAGSSYNEQFF.